Below are 18 T cell receptor beta chains sequenced from a single sample in a study of T-cell reconstitution after alpha-beta-depleted transplantation in children (dated by TCRdb to about 2016). The library was produced with PCR. Instrument used: Illumina HiSeq 2500. To normalize quantification of the TCRbeta repertoire, the TCR libraries were built with molecular barcoding that relied on unique molecular identifiers. The raw public reads went through TCRdb reprocessing: fastp at Q25, MiXCR clone calling, in-frame beta chains kept. Each CDR3 protein appears once, grouped with its most common genes and DNA. Counted in this sample were about 360,000 distinct CDR3 sequences; about 14% of them appeared once. The leading ten clones occupy 3.5% to 4.5% of the sample. Specimen: PBMCs, collected from the stem cell graft. These receptors were obtained from a human donor who donated a stem cell graft to a child with Fanconi anemia.

This clonotype was detected only a few times. Written as DNA, the CDR3 is TGTGCCAACCGGAATTCACCCCTCCACTTT. This codes for CANRNSPLHF. V usage is TRBV11-2 and J usage is TRBJ1-6; no clear D gene. V lost 10 bases to trimming and J lost 7 bases, with 5 bases between them. The CDR3 spans 10 residues. Germline assignment: CDR1 SGHAT and CDR2 FQNNGV.

This clonotype was counted at least ten times. The chain joins TRBV5-1 to TRBJ1-1, with D possibly being TRBD1 (5 bases). Trimming stripped 6 bases from V and 2 bases from J, with 14 bases between. The CDR3 is 14 residues long. CDR1 is SGHRS, CDR2 YFSETQ, per germline. CDR3 amino acids: CASKDGGVNTEAFF. CDR3 sequence (DNA): TGCGCCAGCAAGGACGGGGGAGTAAACACTGAAGCTTTCTTT. The full variable domain, its missing parts supplied by reference TRBV5-1 and TRBJ1-1, is KAGVTQTPRYLIKTRGQQVTLSCSPISGHRSVSWYQQTPGQGLQFLFEYFSETQRNKGNFPGRFSGRQFSNSRSEMNVSTLELGDSALYLCASKDGGVNTEAFFGQGTRLTVV.

In its sample, this clonotype was seen many times. J is TRBJ1-1 and V is TRBV12-3 or TRBV12-4; D is undetermined. With 5 bases removed from V and 2 bases from J, the gap between germline ends came to 9 bases. CDR3 length: 13 amino acids. The CDR3 coding sequence is TGTGCCAGCAGTCCCCTGAGTAACACTGAAGCTTTCTTT. Protein: CASSPLSNTEAFF.

This clonotype was found many times. The gene calls are TRBV15 and TRBJ1-4, with unresolved D. V was cut by 0 bases and J by 3 bases, with 11 bases left in between. This CDR3 contains 16 residues. The germline V gene encodes CDR1 LNHNV and CDR2 YYDKDF (reference sequence). CDR3 in amino acids: CATSRDPRVANEKLFF. CDR3 sequence (DNA): TGTGCCACCAGCAGAGATCCGAGGGTAGCTAATGAAAAACTGTTTTTT. The entire variable domain, with the rest obtained from reference TRBV15 and TRBJ1-4, is as follows: DAMVIQNPRYQVTQFGKPVTLSCSQTLNHNVMYWYQQKSSQAPKLLFHYYDKDFNNEADTPDNFQSRRPNTSFCFLDIRSPGLGDTAMYLCATSRDPRVANEKLFFGSGTQLSVL.

This clonotype was counted many times. V gene TRBV2 combines with J gene TRBJ2-2; 12 bases align to TRBD2. The CDR3 sequence is 16 residues long. Germline V lookup: CDR1 SNHLY, CDR2 FYNNEI. V was clipped by 6 bases and J by 6 bases; unmatched bases: 8. This CDR3 reads CASRARTSGGSGELFF. The DNA for the CDR3 is TGTGCCAGCAGGGCCCGCACTAGCGGGGGGTCCGGGGAGCTGTTTTTT. The full variable domain, in which reference TRBV2 and TRBJ2-2 provide the parts outside the CDR3, is EPEVTQTPSHQVTQMGQEVILRCVPISNHLYFYWYRQILGQKVEFLVSFYNNEISEKSEIFDDQFSVERPDGSNFTLKIRSTKLEDSAMYFCASRARTSGGSGELFFGEGSRLTVL.

This clonotype was seen a handful of times. The rearrangement links TRBV7-2 to TRBJ1-3; D unresolved. Trimming stripped 3 bases from V and 0 bases from J, with 12 bases between. Looked up from germline, CDR1 is SGHTA and CDR2 is FQGNSA. CDR3 length equals 16 residues. The CDR3 region has the DNA TGTGCCAGCAGCTTCGGACCCTGGCACTCTGGAAACACCATATATTTT. It yields the protein CASSFGPWHSGNTIYF. Variable domain in full (rest from reference TRBV7-2 and TRBJ1-3): GAGVSQSPSNKVTEKGKDVELRCDPISGHTALYWYRQSLGQGLEFLIYFQGNSAPDKSGLPSDRFSAERTGGSVSTLTIQRTQQEDSAVYLCASSFGPWHSGNTIYFGEGSWLTVV.

The rearrangement joins TRBV30 to TRBJ2-7, with D perhaps matching TRBD1 or TRBD2 (5 bases each). V gave up 4 bases and J gave up 7 bases, with 17 bases separating them. This CDR3 spans 13 amino acids. Germline V CDR1 and CDR2: GTSNPN, SVGIG (reference sequence). The CDR3: CAWTSGIGGEQYF. CDR3 nucleotide sequence: TGTGCCTGGACCTCAGGGATTGGAGGAGAGCAGTACTTC.

This clonotype was counted a few times. This sequence joins TRBV5-6 and TRBJ2-1; possibly TRBD1 for D (7 bases). Looked up from germline, CDR1 is SGHDT and CDR2 is YYEEEE. V lost 0 bases and J 1 base, leaving 14 bases between the germline ends. The CDR3 is 17 amino acids. In DNA, the CDR3 is TGTGCCAGCAGCTTGGGGACAGGTCGGGGGTCCTACAATGAGCAGTTCTTC. It is translated as CASSLGTGRGSYNEQFF.

Concerning this clonotype: This CDR3 fails to terminate in the conserved phenylalanine or tryptophan, so it likely reflects a read error. The limits of the CDR3 on the DNA are not certain, so only TCRdb's listed CDR3 is given. The rearrangement joins TRBV7-2 to TRBJ2-3. The V gene's germline CDR1 is SGHTA and CDR2 FQGNSA. Counting both end residues, the CDR3 totals 10 amino acids. The CDR3 spells CASSITDTQY.

The chain is built from TRBV27 and TRBJ2-1, with 8 bases identical to TRBD1. The germline V gene has CDR1 MNHEY and CDR2 SMNVEV (reference sequence). The V and J ends lost 5 bases and 2 bases, in that order; junction bases with no gene match: 2. The CDR3 covers 14 residues. The CDR3 DNA reads TGTGCCAGCAGTAGGGACAGGCCCTACAATGAGCAGTTCTTC. Its protein is CASSRDRPYNEQFF.

This sequence joins TRBV4-3 and TRBJ2-3; TRBD2 aligns across 8 bases. This CDR3 region has 16 residues. J lost 4 bases, V lost 0 bases, and 6 bases had no gene match. CDR1 LGHNA and CDR2 YSLEER come from the germline V gene. CDR3 protein: CASSQEGPGGADTQYF. CDR3 nucleotides: TGCGCCAGCAGCCAAGAGGGCCCCGGGGGGGCAGATACGCAGTATTTT.

The rearrangement joins TRBV7-9 to TRBJ2-3, with D uncertain. The germline gives CDR1 SEHNR, CDR2 FQNEAQ (reference sequence). CDR3 size: 16 residues. The V gene lost 5 bases and the J gene lost 0 bases, with 15 bases spanning the gap. The CDR3 loop is CASSPAGFSSTDTQYF. The CDR3 DNA sequence: TGTGCCAGCAGCCCCGCCGGGTTTTCTAGCACAGATACGCAGTATTTT.

This clonotype was observed at least ten times. The V gene is TRBV20-1, the J gene TRBJ2-5; TRBD2 agrees at 8 bases. The CDR3 loop spans 12 amino acids. Germline V lookup: CDR1 DFQATT, CDR2 SNEGSKA (reference sequence). Trimming at V came to 5 bases and at J to 4 bases, leaving 3 bases not matched to a gene. This CDR3 is CSAWTSTETQYF. The CDR3 DNA is TGCAGTGCTTGGACTAGCACAGAGACCCAGTACTTC.

V gene TRBV7-6 combines with J gene TRBJ2-1; 7 bases align to TRBD1. The ends lost 1 base at V and 4 bases at J; junction bases unmatched: 4. The germline CDR1 and CDR2 sequences are SGHVS and FNYEAQ. CDR3 length: 15 amino acids. The CDR3 coding sequence is TGTGCCAGCAGCTTAGATTGGGACAGATACAATGAGCAGTTCTTC. This sequence encodes CASSLDWDRYNEQFF.

This clonotype was detected a few times. V usage is TRBV20-1 and J usage is TRBJ2-7; D is unresolved. The V gene lost 5 bases and the J gene lost 0 bases, with 14 bases spanning the gap. The germline V gene has CDR1 DFQATT and CDR2 SNEGSKA (reference sequence). There are 14 residues in the CDR3. CDR3 nucleotides: TGCAGTGCTGGGCGACATATGAACTCCTACGAGCAGTACTTC. Protein product: CSAGRHMNSYEQYF.

This clonotype came up a few times. The DNA for the CDR3 is TGCGCCAGCAGCTTCGCTAGCGGGGGGATTAGCACAGATACGCAGTATTTT. The encoded protein is CASSFASGGISTDTQYF. The chain uses TRBV5-1 and TRBJ2-3, with TRBD2 identical over 11 bases. The CDR3 length is 17 residues. J lost 0 bases, V lost 2 bases, and 5 bases had no gene match. Germline V lookup: CDR1 SGHRS, CDR2 YFSETQ.

This clonotype was found a few times. The chain has TRBV5-1 and TRBJ1-4, with D tentatively TRBD1 (5 bases). Germline loops: CDR1 SGHRS, CDR2 YFSETQ. The CDR3 length is 14 residues. With 0 bases removed from V and 7 bases from J, the gap between germline ends came to 10 bases. CDR3 nucleotide sequence: TGCGCCAGCAGCTTGGGACAGCTGGGTGAAAAACTGTTTTTT. This codes for CASSLGQLGEKLFF.

This clonotype was seen only a few times. It may be a read error: a sequence one base away is much more abundant. In this CDR3 the conserved last residue, phenylalanine or tryptophan, is missing, so a read error is likely. The chain links TRBV18 to TRBJ2-5, with D perhaps matching TRBD2 (6 bases). The V gene's germline CDR1 is KGHSH and CDR2 LQKENI. The CDR3 is made up of 14 amino acids. Trimming removed 6 bases from V and 5 bases from J, with 16 bases in between. CDR3 region: CASSLAEGRETQYY. CDR3 DNA: TGTGCCAGCTCTCTGGCGGAGGGCCGGGAGACCCAGTACTAC.